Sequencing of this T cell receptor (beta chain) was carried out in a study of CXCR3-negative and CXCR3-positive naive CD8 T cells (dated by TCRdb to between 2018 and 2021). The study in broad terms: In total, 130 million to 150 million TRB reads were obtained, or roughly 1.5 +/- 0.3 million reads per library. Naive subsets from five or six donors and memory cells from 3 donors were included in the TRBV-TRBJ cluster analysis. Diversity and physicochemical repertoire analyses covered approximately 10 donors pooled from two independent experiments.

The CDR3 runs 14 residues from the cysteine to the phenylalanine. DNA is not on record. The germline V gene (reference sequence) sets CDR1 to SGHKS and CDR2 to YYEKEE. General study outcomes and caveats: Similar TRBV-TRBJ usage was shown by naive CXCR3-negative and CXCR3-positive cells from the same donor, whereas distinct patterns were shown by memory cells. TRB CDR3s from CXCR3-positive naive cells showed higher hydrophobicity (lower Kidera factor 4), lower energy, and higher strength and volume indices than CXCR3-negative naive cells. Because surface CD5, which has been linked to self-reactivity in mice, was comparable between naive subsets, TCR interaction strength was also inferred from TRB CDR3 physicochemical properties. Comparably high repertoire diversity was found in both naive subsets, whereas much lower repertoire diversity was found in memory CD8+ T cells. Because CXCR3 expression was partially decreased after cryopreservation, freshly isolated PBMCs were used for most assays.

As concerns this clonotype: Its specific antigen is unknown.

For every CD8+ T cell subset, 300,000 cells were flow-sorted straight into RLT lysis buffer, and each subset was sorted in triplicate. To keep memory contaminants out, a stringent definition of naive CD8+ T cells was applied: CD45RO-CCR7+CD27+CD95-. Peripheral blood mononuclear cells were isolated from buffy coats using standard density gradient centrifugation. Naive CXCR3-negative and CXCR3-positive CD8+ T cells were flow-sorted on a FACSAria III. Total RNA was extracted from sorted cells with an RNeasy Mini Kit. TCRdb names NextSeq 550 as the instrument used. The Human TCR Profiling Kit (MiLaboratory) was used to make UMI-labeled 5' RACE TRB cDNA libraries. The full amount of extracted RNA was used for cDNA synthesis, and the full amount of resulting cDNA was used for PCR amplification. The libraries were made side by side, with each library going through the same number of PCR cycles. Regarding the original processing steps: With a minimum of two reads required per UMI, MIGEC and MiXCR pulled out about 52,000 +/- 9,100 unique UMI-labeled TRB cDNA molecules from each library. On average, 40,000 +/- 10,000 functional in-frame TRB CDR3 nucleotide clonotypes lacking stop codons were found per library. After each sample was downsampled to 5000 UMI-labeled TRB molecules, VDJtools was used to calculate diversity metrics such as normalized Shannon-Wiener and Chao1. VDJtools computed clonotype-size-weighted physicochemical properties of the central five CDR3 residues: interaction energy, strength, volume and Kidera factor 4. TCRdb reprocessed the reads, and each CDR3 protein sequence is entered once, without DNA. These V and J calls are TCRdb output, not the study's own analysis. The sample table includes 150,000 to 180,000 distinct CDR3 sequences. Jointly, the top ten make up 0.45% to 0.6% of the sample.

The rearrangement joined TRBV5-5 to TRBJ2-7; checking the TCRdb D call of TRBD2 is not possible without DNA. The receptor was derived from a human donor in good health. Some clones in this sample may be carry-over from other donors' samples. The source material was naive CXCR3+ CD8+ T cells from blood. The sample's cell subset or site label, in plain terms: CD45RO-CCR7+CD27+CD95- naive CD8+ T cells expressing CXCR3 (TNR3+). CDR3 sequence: CASSLVAGAGEQYF.